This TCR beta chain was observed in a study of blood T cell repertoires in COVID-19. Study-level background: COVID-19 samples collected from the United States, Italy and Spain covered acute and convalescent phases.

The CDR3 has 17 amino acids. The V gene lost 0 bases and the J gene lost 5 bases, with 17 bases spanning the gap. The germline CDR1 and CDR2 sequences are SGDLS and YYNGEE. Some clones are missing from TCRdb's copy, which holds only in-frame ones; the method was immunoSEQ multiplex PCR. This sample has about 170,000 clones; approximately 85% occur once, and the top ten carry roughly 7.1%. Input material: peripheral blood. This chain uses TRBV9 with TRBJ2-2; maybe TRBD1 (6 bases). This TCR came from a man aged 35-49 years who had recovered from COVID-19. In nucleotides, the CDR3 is TGTGCCAGCAGCGTAGAAGTTGGGGGCCCTAGTACCGGGGAGCTGTTTTTT. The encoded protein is CASSVEVGGPSTGELFF.